The TCR beta chain under discussion was sequenced for a study of patients and donors after allogeneic stem cell transplantation. In germline, CDR1 is LGHNA, CDR2 YSLEER. The CDR3 totals 14 residues. V lost 5 bases and J 6 bases, leaving 13 bases between the germline ends. TCRdb re-derived calls from the RT-PCR reads in MiXCR, one entry per CDR3 protein. The data hold more than 850,000 distinct CDR3 sequences, with around 17% observed a single time. V gene TRBV4-3 combines with J gene TRBJ2-2; the D gene is possibly TRBD1 (6 bases). This TCR came from a human donor who was either an allogeneic HSCT recipient or a stem cell or donor lymphocyte infusion donor (not recorded which). It is not recorded whose cells these are; they may come from a transplant donor. The sample comprised blood, either unsorted or a sorted T cell fraction (not recorded which). CDR3 residues: CASSKNRASGELFF. In nucleotides, the CDR3 is TGCGCCAGCAGCAAAAACAGGGCGTCCGGGGAGCTGTTTTTT.